What follows describes a single T cell receptor (beta chain). There are 13 residues in the CDR3. CDR1 and CDR2 from the germline V gene are MDHEN and SYDVKM. The germline V and J ends were trimmed by 8 bases and 3 bases, with 11 bases remaining between them. The data originate from a study of control samples from healthy donors and cancer patients. Some clones are missing from TCRdb's copy, which holds only in-frame ones; the method was immunoSEQ multiplex PCR. This table holds about 230,000 clones, over 75% found once. Source material: PBMCs. The V and J genes are TRBV28 and TRBJ2-1; D is possibly TRBD1 (6 bases). The sequence was collected from an older woman with lung cancer. The CDR3 sequence is CASGVGGYNEQFF. The CDR3, as DNA: TGTGCCAGCGGGGTAGGGGGCTACAATGAGCAGTTCTTC. The full variable domain, rest sourced from reference TRBV28 and TRBJ2-1, is DVKVTQSSRYLVKRTGEKVFLECVQDMDHENMFWYRQDPGLGLRLIYFSYDVKMKEKGDIPEGYSVSREKKERFSLILESASTNQTSMYLCASGVGGYNEQFFGPGTRLTVL.